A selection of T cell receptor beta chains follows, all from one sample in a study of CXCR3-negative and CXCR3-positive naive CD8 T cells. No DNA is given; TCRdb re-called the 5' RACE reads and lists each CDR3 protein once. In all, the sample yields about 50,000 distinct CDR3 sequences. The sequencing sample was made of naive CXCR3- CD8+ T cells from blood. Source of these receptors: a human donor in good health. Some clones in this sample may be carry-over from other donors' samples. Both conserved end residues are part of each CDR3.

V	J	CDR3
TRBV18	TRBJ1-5	CASSSTGTQTGPQHF
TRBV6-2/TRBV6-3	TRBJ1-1	CASSYVPNTEAFF
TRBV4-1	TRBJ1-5	CASSSASSGNQPQHF
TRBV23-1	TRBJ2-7	CASSPGRTGDSPHSYEQYF
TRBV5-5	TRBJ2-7	CASSLNLDRANEQYF
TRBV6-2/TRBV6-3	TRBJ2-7	CASIQAGVYEQYF
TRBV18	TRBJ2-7	CASSPSTLFEQYF
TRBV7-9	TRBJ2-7	CASSPPGGHEQYF
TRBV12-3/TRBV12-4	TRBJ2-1	CASSSSGTGYDNEQFF
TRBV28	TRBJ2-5	CASSLSTASAGNGEETQYF
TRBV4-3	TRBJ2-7	CASSQDQELHYEQYF
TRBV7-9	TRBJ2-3	CASSSGQGTTDTQYF